Included here is one T cell receptor (beta chain) sequence, with context. Antigen unknown. The data stem from a study of Graves' ophthalmopathy and Graves' hyperthyroidism. The study, taken as a whole, reports: With a specificity of just over 72% and a sensitivity of 70.59%, the model predicted ophthalmopathy progression. Ophthalmopathy could be told apart from stable hyperthyroidism by a 13-signature model (under 90% sensitivity, over 65% specificity).

Per germline, CDR1 SGDLS and CDR2 YYNGEE. CDR3 size: 15 residues. V was cut by 0 bases and J by 2 bases, with 11 bases left in between. RNA transcripts served as template for amplifying TCR beta CDR3 sequences. HTBI-primed RT-PCR formed the first round, and a multiplex PCR formed the second. TCRdb re-called the multiplex PCR reads with MiXCR, one entry per CDR3 protein. The table lists 650,000 to 900,000 distinct CDR3 sequences, roughly 40% of them singletons, with less than 55% in the top ten. Sequences were obtained from peripheral blood. The source of this sequence is an adult man with Graves' ophthalmopathy. The gene calls are TRBV9 and TRBJ1-2, with D tentatively TRBD1 (5 bases). Here the CDR3 reads CASSVEQGSNYGYTF. Here the CDR3 DNA reads TGTGCCAGCAGCGTAGAGCAGGGTTCCAACTATGGCTACACCTTC.